Below are 11 T cell receptor beta chains sequenced from a single sample in a study of regulatory T cells in long-lasting Graves disease. Time point specified: persistent/refractory GD, antithyroid drugs over 5 years with positive TRAb. Generation of the TCR library employed RNA extracted from PBMCs. Arm-PCR of CDR3 regions and iRepertoire HTBI primers were used to build TCR beta libraries. TCRdb re-called the multiplex PCR reads through MiXCR, storing one row per CDR3 protein. The sample holds about 430,000 distinct CDR3 sequences; roughly a fifth are singletons and the top ten take approximately 14%. The sequences come from peripheral blood mononuclear cells (PBMCs), collected when the disease was refractory, from a patient treated with antithyroid drugs. Source of these receptors: a female donor with Graves disease.

This clonotype appeared many times. This chain uses TRBV28 with TRBJ2-4; weak D call: TRBD2 (5 bases). Between the trimmed V and J ends, which lost 7 bases and 6 bases, there was a span of 13 bases. Germline V CDR1 and CDR2: MDHEN, SYDVKM. The CDR3 has 13 amino acids. The CDR3, as DNA: TGTGCCAGCACCGCTGGGAGTGGAAACATTCAGTACTTC. Translation: CASTAGSGNIQYF.

This clonotype was recorded at least ten times. The chain uses TRBV7-9 and TRBJ2-7, with 10 bases that match TRBD1. Germline V lookup: CDR1 SEHNR, CDR2 FQNEAQ (reference sequence). Trimming took 6 bases from V and 4 from J; bases not matched to a gene: 6. The CDR3 loop spans 14 amino acids. CDR3 loop: CASSSGTGDYEQYF. CDR3 coding DNA: TGTGCCAGCAGTTCCGGGACAGGGGATTACGAGCAGTACTTC.

This chain joins TRBV5-1 and TRBJ2-5, with D perhaps matching TRBD2 (5 bases). CDR1 is SGHRS and CDR2 is YFSETQ in the germline V gene. This CDR3 contains 17 residues. The V end was cut by 4 bases, the J end by 6 bases, with 25 bases between. The CDR3 here is CASSLGSGGSGAQTQYF. CDR3 nucleotides: TGCGCCAGCAGCCTCGGCTCTGGAGGTTCCGGCGCGCAGACCCAGTACTTC.

J is TRBJ1-3 and V is TRBV11-2; D not certain. Germline assignment: CDR1 SGHAT and CDR2 FQNNGV. The V end lost 1 base, the J end lost 0 bases, and 7 bases lay between the germline ends. CDR3 size: 15 residues. CDR3 sequence reads: CASSLGSVSGNTIYF. DNA of the CDR3: TGTGCCAGCAGCTTAGGGTCGGTCTCTGGAAACACCATATATTTT.

In its sample, this clonotype was seen many times. The chain uses TRBV12-3 or TRBV12-4 and TRBJ2-2; D not resolved. The CDR3 consists of 14 residues. Trimming pared 7 bases from V and 6 bases from J, leaving 15 bases between. The CDR3 sequence: CASISLGSPGELFF. CDR3 nucleotide sequence: TGTGCCAGCATATCGCTGGGGTCGCCCGGGGAGCTGTTTTTT.

This clonotype was seen many times. The gene calls are TRBV9 and TRBJ2-2; D uncertain. Per the germline V gene, CDR1 is SGDLS and CDR2 is YYNGEE. Trimming shortened V by 3 bases and J by 6 bases, and 21 bases separated the two germline ends. The CDR3 length is 17 residues. The CDR3 region has the DNA TGTGCCAGCAGCGGGATGAAGGGTCAAAGGATCGCCGGGGAGCTGTTTTTT. The encoded protein is CASSGMKGQRIAGELFF.

DNA of the CDR3: TGTGCCAGCAGTAAGGCAGGGGGCATCTACGAGCAGTACTTC. Translating it yields CASSKAGGIYEQYF. This chain links TRBV25-1 with TRBJ2-7; TRBD1 matches at 8 bases. CDR1 MGHDK and CDR2 SYGVNS come from the germline V gene. The CDR3 length is 14 residues. The V segment lost 5 bases and the J segment 3 bases; nucleotides outside the gene matches: 6.

This clonotype was recorded many times. The CDR3 region is CASSAGTGLYEQYF. CDR3 nucleotide sequence: TGTGCCAGCAGCGCCGGGACAGGGCTCTACGAGCAGTACTTC. This rearrangement joins TRBV28 to TRBJ2-7; 9 nucleotides agree with TRBD1. This CDR3 comprises 14 residues. V trimming: 6 bases; J trimming: 3 bases; junction bases outside the gene matches: 6. Germline V gene sequence: CDR1 MDHEN, CDR2 SYDVKM.

The gene calls are TRBV27 and TRBJ1-5; D gene uncertain. The CDR3 is 14 amino acids. V dropped 5 bases and J dropped 0 bases, with 8 bases sitting between them. In germline, CDR1 is MNHEY, CDR2 SMNVEV (reference sequence). CDR3 DNA: TGTGCCAGCAGTACCCACAGTAGCAATCAGCCCCAGCATTTT. Translation: CASSTHSSNQPQHF.

Only a few counts were recorded for this clonotype. In this CDR3 the conserved last residue, phenylalanine or tryptophan, is missing, so a read error is likely. The gene calls are TRBV20-1 and TRBJ1-6, with D possibly TRBD1 on 5 matching bases. The V and J ends lost 5 bases and 1 base respectively, with 6 bases between them. Germline V gene lookup returns CDR1 DFQATT and CDR2 SNEGSKA (reference sequence). The CDR3 sequence is 13 residues long. The CDR3, as DNA: TGCAGTGCTCGGGGGTCCTATAATTCACCCCTCCACCTT. It codes for CSARGSYNSPLHL.

As for this clonotype: Given a much more abundant clone one base away, this may be a read error. Because it lacks the conserved phenylalanine or tryptophan at the end, this CDR3 is likely a read error. The chain has TRBV20-1 and TRBJ2-5; TRBD2 agrees at 7 bases. Germline assignment: CDR1 DFQATT and CDR2 SNEGSKA (reference sequence). CDR3 size: 12 residues. The CDR3 is CALSGKYETQYS. CDR3 in DNA: TGCGCACTCAGCGGGAAGTATGAGACCCAGTACTCC.